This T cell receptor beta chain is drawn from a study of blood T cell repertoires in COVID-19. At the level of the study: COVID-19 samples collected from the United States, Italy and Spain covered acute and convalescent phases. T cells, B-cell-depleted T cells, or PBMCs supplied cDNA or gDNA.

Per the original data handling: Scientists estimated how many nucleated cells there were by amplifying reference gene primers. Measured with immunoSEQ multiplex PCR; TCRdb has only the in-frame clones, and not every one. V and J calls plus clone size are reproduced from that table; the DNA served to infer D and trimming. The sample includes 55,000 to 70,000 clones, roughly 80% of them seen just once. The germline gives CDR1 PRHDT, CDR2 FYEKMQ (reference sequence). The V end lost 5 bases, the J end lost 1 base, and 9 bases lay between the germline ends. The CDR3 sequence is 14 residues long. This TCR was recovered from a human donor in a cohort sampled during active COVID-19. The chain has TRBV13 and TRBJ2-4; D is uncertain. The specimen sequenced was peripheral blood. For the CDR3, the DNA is TGTGCCAGCAGCCCCAGTGGCGCCAAAAACATTCAGTACTTC. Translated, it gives CASSPSGAKNIQYF.